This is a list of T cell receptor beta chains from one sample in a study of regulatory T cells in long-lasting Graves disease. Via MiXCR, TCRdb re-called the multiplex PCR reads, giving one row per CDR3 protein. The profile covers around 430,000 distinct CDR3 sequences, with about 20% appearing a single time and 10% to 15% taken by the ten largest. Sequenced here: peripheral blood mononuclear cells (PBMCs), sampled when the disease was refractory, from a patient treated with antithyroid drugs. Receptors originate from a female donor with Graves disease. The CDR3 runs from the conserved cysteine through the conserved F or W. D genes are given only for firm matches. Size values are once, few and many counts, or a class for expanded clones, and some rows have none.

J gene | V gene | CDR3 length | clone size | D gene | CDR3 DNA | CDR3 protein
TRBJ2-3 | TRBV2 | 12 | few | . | TGTGCCAGCAGTGGCGGCACAGATACGCAGTATTTT | CASSGGTDTQYF
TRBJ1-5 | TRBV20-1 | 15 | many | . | TGCAGTGCTAGAGCCGTAACAGGGAGAGATCAGCCCCAGCATTTT | CSARAVTGRDQPQHF
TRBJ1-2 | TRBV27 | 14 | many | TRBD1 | TGTGCCAGCAGCCGTCGACAGGGCGTCTATGGCTACACCTTC | CASSRRQGVYGYTF
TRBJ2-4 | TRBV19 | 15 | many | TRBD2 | TGTGCCACTACCCATGCGGGGGGAGCCAAAAACATTCAGTACTTC | CATTHAGGAKNIQYF
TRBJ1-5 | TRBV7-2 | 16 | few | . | TGTGCCAGCAGCTTAGTCTACCAGGGTGGAAATCAGCCCCAGCATTTT | CASSLVYQGGNQPQHF
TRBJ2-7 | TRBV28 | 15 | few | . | TGTGCCAGCAGGTCCGGGACCGCAAGCTCCTACGAGCAGTACTTC | CASRSGTASSYEQYF
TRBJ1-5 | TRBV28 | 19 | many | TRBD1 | TGTGCCAGCAGTTTTTCCCCGGGACAGGGCCTTCTTAGCAATCAGCCCCAGCATTTT | CASSFSPGQGLLSNQPQHF
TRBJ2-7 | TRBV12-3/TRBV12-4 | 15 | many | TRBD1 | TGTGCCAGCAGCCTCACAGGGGGCTGGGGGTACGAGCAGTACTTC | CASSLTGGWGYEQYF
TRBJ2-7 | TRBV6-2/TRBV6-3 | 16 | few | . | TGTGCCAGCAGTTTTTTGGTCCCGCCCATGTTGGCCGAGCAGTACTTC | CASSFLVPPMLAEQYF
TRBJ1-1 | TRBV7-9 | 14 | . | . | TGTGCCAGCAGCTTACCCGGGACCTATTCTGAAGCTTTCTTT | CASSLPGTYSEAFF
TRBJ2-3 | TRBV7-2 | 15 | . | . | TGTGCCAGCGGTATGCTGGCGGGGTTCACAGATACGCAGTATTTT | CASGMLAGFTDTQYF
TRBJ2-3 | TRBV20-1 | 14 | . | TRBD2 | TGCAGCGCGGGACTAGCGGGGACCACAGATACGCAGTATTTT | CSAGLAGTTDTQYF
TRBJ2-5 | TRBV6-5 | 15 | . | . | TGTGCCAGCAGTTACCTAGGGGCGCGACAAGAGACCCAGTACTTC | CASSYLGARQETQYF
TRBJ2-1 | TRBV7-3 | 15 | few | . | TGTGCCAGCAGCTTGAACGCAGGAGAGGTCGGCGAGCAGTTCTTC | CASSLNAGEVGEQFF
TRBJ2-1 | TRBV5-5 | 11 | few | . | TGTGCCAGCAGGGAAGGGGATGAGCAGTTCTTC | CASREGDEQFF
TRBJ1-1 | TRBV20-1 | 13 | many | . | TGCAGTGCCTATATGGGGGTGAACACTGAAGCTTTCTTT | CSAYMGVNTEAFF
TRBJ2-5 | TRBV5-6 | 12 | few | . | TGTGCCAGCAGCTTGGCCGGGCAGACCCAGTACTTC | CASSLAGQTQYF
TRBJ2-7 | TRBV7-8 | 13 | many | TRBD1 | TGTGCCAGCAGCTCGGGACAGGGGACCGAGCAGTACTTC | CASSSGQGTEQYF
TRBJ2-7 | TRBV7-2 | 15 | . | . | TGCGCCAGCAGCCAAGGGAAAGCGGTAACCTACGAGCAGTACTTC | CASSQGKAVTYEQYF
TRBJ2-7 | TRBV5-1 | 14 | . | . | TGCGCCAGCAGCGAGGACGGGCCCGGCGACGAGCAGTACTTC | CASSEDGPGDEQYF
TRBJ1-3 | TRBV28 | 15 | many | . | TGTGCCAGCAGTCCCGGGACGACCTCTGGAAACACCATATATTTT | CASSPGTTSGNTIYF
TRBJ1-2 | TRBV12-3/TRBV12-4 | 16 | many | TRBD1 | TGTGCCAGCAGTTCGATGCTCGGGACAGGCCCCTATGGCTACACCTTC | CASSSMLGTGPYGYTF
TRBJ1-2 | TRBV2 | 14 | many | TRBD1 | TGTGCCAGCAGTACGTTGACAGGGGGCAGGGGCTACACCTTC | CASSTLTGGRGYTF
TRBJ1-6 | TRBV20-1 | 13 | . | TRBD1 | TGCAGTGCCCGCGACAGGGGTGATTCACCCCTCCACTTT | CSARDRGDSPLHF
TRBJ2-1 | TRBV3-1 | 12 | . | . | TGTGTCAGCAGCCAAGATTACAATGAGCAGTTCTTC | CVSSQDYNEQFF
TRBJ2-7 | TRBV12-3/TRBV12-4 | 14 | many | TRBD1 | TGTGCCAGCAGACGGGACAGCAACTCCTACGAGCAGTACTTC | CASRRDSNSYEQYF
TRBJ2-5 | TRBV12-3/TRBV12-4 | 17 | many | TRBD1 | TGTGCCAGCAGTCTCCAATACGGCCGGGACAGGGAAGAAACCCAGTACTTC | CASSLQYGRDREETQYF
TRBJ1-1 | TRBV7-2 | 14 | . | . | TGTGCCAGCAGCTTTTCGGCGGTGATCACTGAAGCTTTCTTT | CASSFSAVITEAFF
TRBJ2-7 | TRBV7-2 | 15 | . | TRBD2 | TGTGCCAGCAGCGTCAACCTAGCGGGAGAGTTCGAGCAGTACTTC | CASSVNLAGEFEQYF
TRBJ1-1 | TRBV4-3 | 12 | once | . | TGCGCCAGCAGCCAAGTGACAGGTGAAGCTTTCTTT | CASSQVTGEAFF
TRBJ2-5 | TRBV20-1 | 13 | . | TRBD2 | TGCAGCGCTGAGATTGCGGGGGTCGAGACCCAGTACTTC | CSAEIAGVETQYF
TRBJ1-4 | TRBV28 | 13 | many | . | TGTGCCAGCAGTACAGGGAGTGAAGAAAAACTGTTTTTT | CASSTGSEEKLFF
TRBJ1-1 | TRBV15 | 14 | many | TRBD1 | TGTGCCACCAGCACACGTGGGACAGGGAAGGAAGCTTTCTTT | CATSTRGTGKEAFF
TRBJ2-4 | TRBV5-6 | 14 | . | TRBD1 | TGTGCCAGCAGCCCTGACAGGGGAGAAAACATTCAGTACTTC | CASSPDRGENIQYF
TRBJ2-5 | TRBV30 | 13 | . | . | TGTGCCTGGGACTCAGGCGGCCAAGAGACCCAGTACTTC | CAWDSGGQETQYF
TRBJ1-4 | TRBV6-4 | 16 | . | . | TGTGCCAGCAGTCTCACTCCGGGCCATTCGGTGATAACACTGTTTTTT | CASSLTPGHSVITLFF
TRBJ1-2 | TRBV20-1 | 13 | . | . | TGCAGTGCAACCTTTGAAAGGATCTATGGCTACACCTTC | CSATFERIYGYTF
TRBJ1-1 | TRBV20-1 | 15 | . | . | TGCAGTGCTAGAGATATCCTCGGGGGGCCCTTGGGAGCTTTCTTT | CSARDILGGPLGAFF
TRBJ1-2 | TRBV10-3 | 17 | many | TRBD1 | TGTGCCATCAGTCGACAGGGACCGCTCTCATCTAGCTATGGCTACACCTTC | CAISRQGPLSSSYGYTF
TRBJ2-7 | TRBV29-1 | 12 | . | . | TGCAGCGTTGATAGGCAGGGAGGCGAGCAGTACTTC | CSVDRQGGEQYF
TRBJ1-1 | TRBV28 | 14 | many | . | TGTGCCAGCAGTTTTCGGGGGGGGGATACTGAAGCTTTCTTT | CASSFRGGDTEAFF
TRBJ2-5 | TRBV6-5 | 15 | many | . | TGTGCCAGCAGTTACTCGCCGGGCCCCCAAGAGACCCAGTACTTC | CASSYSPGPQETQYF
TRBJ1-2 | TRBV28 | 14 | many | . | TGTGCCAGCAGTTTGGACACGCTTAACTATGGCTACACCTTC | CASSLDTLNYGYTF
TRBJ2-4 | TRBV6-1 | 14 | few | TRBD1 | TGTGCCAGCAGTGCGGGACAGGGGGGAAACATTCAGTACTTC | CASSAGQGGNIQYF
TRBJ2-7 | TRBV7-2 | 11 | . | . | TGTGCCAGCAGCCAAGAATACGAGCAGTACTTC | CASSQEYEQYF
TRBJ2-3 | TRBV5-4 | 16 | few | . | TGTGCCAGCAGCTTGGGAGGCTCTGGGGCGACAGATACGCAGTATTTT | CASSLGGSGATDTQYF
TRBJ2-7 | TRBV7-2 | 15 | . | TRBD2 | TGTGCCAGCAGGGCTAGCGGGGAGAGCTCCTACGAGCAGTACTTC | CASRASGESSYEQYF
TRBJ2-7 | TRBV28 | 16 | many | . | TGTGCCAGCAGTGACACCGGAGGGAGCGGTTCGCGCGAGCAGTACTTC | CASSDTGGSGSREQYF
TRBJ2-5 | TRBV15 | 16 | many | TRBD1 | TGTGCCACCAGCACACACAGGGGCGTTCTTCAAGAGACCCAGTACTTC | CATSTHRGVLQETQYF
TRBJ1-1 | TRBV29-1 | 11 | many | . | TGCAGCGTTGTGTCCCAGACTGAAGCTTTCTTT | CSVVSQTEAFF
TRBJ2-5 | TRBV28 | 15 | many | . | TGTGCCACCTCAAGGGACACAACGTACCAAGAGACCCAGTACTTC | CATSRDTTYQETQYF
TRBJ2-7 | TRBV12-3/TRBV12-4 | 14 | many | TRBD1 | TGTGCCAGCTCACCACAGGGGGCCACCTACGAGCAGTACTTC | CASSPQGATYEQYF
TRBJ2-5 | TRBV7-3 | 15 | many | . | TGTGCCAGCAGCTTAAACCCCTCGCTCCAAGAGACCCAGTACTTC | CASSLNPSLQETQYF
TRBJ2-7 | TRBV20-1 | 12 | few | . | TGCAGTGCTCGCTTACAGGGATACGAGCAGTACTTC | CSARLQGYEQYF
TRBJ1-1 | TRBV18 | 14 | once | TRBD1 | TGTGCCAGCTCCCCGGACAGGGGGATTACTGAAGCTTTCTTT | CASSPDRGITEAFF
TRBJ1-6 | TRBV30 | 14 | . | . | TGTGCCTGGAGTTCGGGACAAGTAAATTCACCCCTCCACTTT | CAWSSGQVNSPLHF
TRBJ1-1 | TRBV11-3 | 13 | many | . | TGTGCCAGCAGCCGTGGTATGAACACTGAAGCTTTCTTT | CASSRGMNTEAFF
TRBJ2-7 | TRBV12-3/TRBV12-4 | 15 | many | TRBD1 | TGTGCCAGCAGGCGAACAGGGGGCACAGTTAACGAGCAGTACTTC | CASRRTGGTVNEQYF